This T cell receptor (beta chain) was obtained from a study of T cells in Graves' hyperthyroidism and ophthalmopathy. Whole-study findings and limits: The blood repertoire included most of the expanded thyroid clonotypes above 0.001.

From RNA transcripts, TCR beta CDR3 regions were amplified. Primed by the HTBI set, a first-round RT-PCR was run on the TCR CDR3. MiXCR was run by TCRdb on the multiplex PCR reads, yielding one entry per CDR3 protein. The top ten hold roughly 3% of the sample, which has some 550,000 distinct CDR3 sequences, approximately 15% seen once. The table lists this clonotype with a few counts. Its antigen is unidentified. CDR3 length: 13 amino acids. Losses at the gene ends were 9 bases for V and 8 bases for J; bases not matched to a gene: 4. From germline, CDR1 is MNHNS and CDR2 SASEGT. The clonotype was recovered from a woman aged 40 to 50 with Graves' ophthalmopathy. V and J are TRBV6-1 and TRBJ2-1, with 13 bases lining up with TRBD2. The sequenced sample consisted of blood. The CDR3 DNA reads as TGTGCCAGTCGGACTAGCGGGAGAGATGAGCAGTTCTTC. It encodes CASRTSGRDEQFF.